This T cell receptor (beta chain) is drawn from a study of cytomegalovirus exposure and HLA in healthy donors. Study results and limitations: A prior analysis recorded that most TCR beta V segments were productive about 87% or about 30% of the time.

Both 60 Vbeta primers and 13 Jbeta primers went into the PCR. Sequencing used immunoSEQ multiplex PCR; TCRdb keeps in-frame clones, though not all of them. The table lists under 130,000 clones, 60% to 85% of them singletons. The CDR3 is 15 residues long. Germline assignment: CDR1 SGHRS and CDR2 YFSETQ. The V gene lost 0 bases and the J gene lost 2 bases, with 11 bases spanning the gap. Details on this clone: Its antigen remains unidentified.

The chain couples TRBV5-1 to TRBJ1-2; D unclear. The sample taken for sequencing was PBMCs. The clonotype originates from a female donor in good health and CMV-seropositive. The CDR3 DNA reads as TGCGCCAGCAGCTTGGGTTCAGGACTCAACTATGGCTACACCTTC. It specifies CASSLGSGLNYGYTF.